The source of this TCR beta chain is a study of T cells after posttransplantation cyclophosphamide (dated by TCRdb to 2015 to 2016). Concerning the study at large: T cell repertoire reconstitution was tracked by TRB sequencing after myeloablative bone marrow transplantation in which posttransplantation cyclophosphamide was used as GVHD prophylaxis. Antigen receptor sequencing covered samples from some 36 PTCy-treated patients and around 16 of their related bone marrow donors. Blood from all 35 or so PTCy patients who had 1-year posttransplant specimens underwent TRB sequencing. Up to roughly 3 additional blood samples from 2 to 5.2 years after transplant were also TRB-sequenced in 3 patients, as was pretransplant blood from several patients. TRA and TRB clonality were tightly correlated in several samples, so subsequent TCR analyses focused on TRB only. Public TRB sequences were compared against a database of over 3,000 sequences linked to responses to pathogens, tumor antigens, self-antigens and alloantigens. Study-wide findings and limitations: Donor-recipient similarity was low at 1-2 months but rose over the first year, and later blood repertoires were often dominated by donor CD8+ memory clones. The TRB repertoires of T cells infiltrating skin or the GI tract showed only limited overlap with the TRB repertoires found in blood. Across roughly 45 patients, recipient CMV seropositivity and CMV reactivation were highly associated with TRB clonality; PTCy diversity was similar to CNI/methotrexate controls.

The CDR3 contains 15 residues, cysteine and phenylalanine counted. The entry retains the CDR3 DNA only, 45 bases that are in frame from base 1. V is cut by 5 bases and J by 3 bases, and the space between the germline ends is 17 bases. For CDR1 and CDR2, the germline V gene (reference sequence) lists SGHNT and YYREEE. TRB sequencing used genomic DNA with the immunoSEQ assay at survey resolution or the hsTCRB kit. Processing in the source paper ran as follows. Initial read processing used immunoSEQ software, and repertoire analyses used the LymphoSeq R package. Clonality was calculated as 1 minus normalized Shannon entropy, and the Gini coefficient was also calculated for each TRB dataset. Phenotypes of unsorted samples were inferred by mapping TRB sequences from sorted subsets of the recipient or donor onto unsorted samples of the same recipient. Here the immuneACCESS table is served through TCRdb, limited to in-frame sequences with V and J called. Missing clones are a known gap in these copies; in checked studies unresolved V genes cover under half, and the rest lacks a known reason. The DNA gave D and trimming, while V, J and clone size come from that table. In this sample the table shows fewer than 35,000 clones, and no singletons are among them. About 2.9% of the sample is taken by the ten largest.

On the day of marrow donation, related bone marrow donors gave peripheral blood samples. Peripheral blood and bone marrow mononuclear cells were isolated by Ficoll-Hypaque density centrifugation and cryopreserved. On this clone itself: Its antigen specificity is not known. The record has no base qualities; no much larger clone is one base away.

The sequence was collected from an older woman in good health, CMV-negative, and a related stem cell transplant donor. The chain uses TRBV5-4 and TRBJ2-5, and possibly TRBD2, on 7 matching bases. Sequenced sample: PBMCs. The CDR3 here reads CASRVGGGQKETQYF. In nucleotide form, the sequence is TGTGCCAGCAGGGTAGGGGGGGGGCAAAAAGAGACCCAGTACTTC.